This T cell receptor (beta chain) appears in the sequencing data of a study of cytomegalovirus exposure and HLA in healthy donors. Background on the study: Most genotyped donors, about 81% of around 370, had Caucasian-associated genetic ancestry.

Trimming pared 2 bases from V and 1 base from J, leaving 10 bases between. The CDR3 contains 14 residues. The germline V gene has CDR1 SGHDT and CDR2 YYEEEE. The PCR made use of 60 Vbeta and 13 Jbeta primers. The protocol was immunoSEQ multiplex PCR, while the TCRdb copy is restricted to in-frame clones and leaves out a portion. The top ten hold about 2.4% of the sample, which has about 160,000 clones, about 82% seen once. Study conclusions and caveats: Accounts indicate the classifier identified cytomegalovirus status with strong specificity and sensitivity.

Note on this clone: Its antigen remains unknown.

The specimen was PBMCs. The origin of this receptor is a male donor in good health and CMV-seronegative. This chain connects TRBV5-6 to TRBJ2-7, with D tentatively TRBD1 (6 bases). For the CDR3, the DNA is TGTGCCAGCAGCTTAGGACAGTGGTCCTACGAGCAGTACTTC. Translated: CASSLGQWSYEQYF.